Presented here are 18 T cell receptor beta chains from one specimen sequenced in a study of OX40 agonist ivuxolimab in advanced cancers. The protocol was immunoSEQ multiplex PCR, while the TCRdb copy is restricted to in-frame clones and leaves out a portion. This table holds 91,000 or so clones, approximately 94% found once. The sequencing used CD4+ or CD8+ T cells sorted from blood, collected in a trial of the OX40 agonist ivuxolimab. The source of these receptors is an adult with an advanced solid tumor such as melanoma, head and neck, liver or kidney cancer.

The chain employs TRBV28 and TRBJ2-1; possibly TRBD2 for D (5 bases). In germline, CDR1 is MDHEN, CDR2 SYDVKM. V was trimmed by 7 bases and J by 2 bases, leaving 21 bases between them. The CDR3 loop spans 17 amino acids. The CDR3 DNA follows: TGTGCCAGCAACAATCGAAAAAGGGAGAATCCCTACAATGAGCAGTTCTTC. Its translation: CASNNRKRENPYNEQFF.

The gene calls are TRBV6-6 and TRBJ2-4, with D unresolved. Germline CDR1 MNHNY, CDR2 SVGAGI (reference sequence). The CDR3 consists of 13 residues. Trimming removed 8 bases from V and 1 base from J, with 9 bases in between. The CDR3, as DNA: TGTGCCAGCTTCCTGCGGGCCAAAAACATTCAGTACTTC. Encoded protein: CASFLRAKNIQYF.

The V and J genes are TRBV5-1 and TRBJ2-2; D ambiguous. The CDR3 is 15 amino acids. In germline, CDR1 is SGHRS, CDR2 YFSETQ. Trimming stripped 6 bases from V and 2 bases from J, with 14 bases between. The CDR3 protein is CASKTPTPNTGELFF. The CDR3 DNA reads TGCGCCAGCAAGACCCCCACCCCTAACACCGGGGAGCTGTTTTTT.

The V gene is TRBV4-1, the J gene TRBJ1-3; 9 bases are shared with TRBD1. Trimming took 4 bases from V and 4 from J; bases not matched to a gene: 5. Looked up from germline, CDR1 is MGHRA and CDR2 is YSYEKL. This CDR3 comprises 15 residues. CDR3 coding DNA: TGCGCCAGCAGCCGACCACAGGGGGCAGGAAACACCATATATTTT. Translated, it gives CASSRPQGAGNTIYF.

The CDR3 sequence is CASNTRGETQYF. DNA of the CDR3: TGCGCCAGCAACACCCGGGGGGAGACCCAGTACTTC. V and J are TRBV5-1 and TRBJ2-5; tentatively, D is TRBD2 (6 bases). CDR3 size: 12 residues. In germline, CDR1 is SGHRS, CDR2 YFSETQ. V was pared by 6 bases and J by 5 bases, with 11 bases between. The entire variable domain, with the rest obtained from reference TRBV5-1 and TRBJ2-5, is as follows: KAGVTQTPRYLIKTRGQQVTLSCSPISGHRSVSWYQQTPGQGLQFLFEYFSETQRNKGNFPGRFSGRQFSNSRSEMNVSTLELGDSALYLCASNTRGETQYFGPGTRLLVL.

This chain uses TRBV6-5 with TRBJ2-1, with TRBD2 identical over 9 bases. The germline V gene has CDR1 MNHEY and CDR2 SVGAGI. Germline trimming cut 5 bases from V and 4 bases from J; bases unmatched to any gene: 6. This CDR3 is built from 15 residues. CDR3: CASSRTSGGYNEQFF. CDR3 bases: TGTGCCAGCAGTAGAACCAGCGGGGGGTACAATGAGCAGTTCTTC.

V and J are TRBV18 and TRBJ1-1; 9 bases line up with TRBD1. There are 13 residues in the CDR3. Germline CDR1 is KGHSH and CDR2 is LQKENI. The V segment lost 5 bases and the J segment 10 bases; nucleotides outside the gene matches: 8. The DNA for the CDR3 is TGTGCCAGCTCATCTGGTACAGGGGGCTTAGCTTTCTTT. Protein sequence: CASSSGTGGLAFF.

This chain uses TRBV11-2 with TRBJ1-5, with D maybe TRBD1 (5 bases). The CDR3 runs 13 residues. With 3 bases removed from V and 6 bases from J, the gap between germline ends came to 9 bases. Germline CDR1 is SGHAT and CDR2 is FQNNGV. The CDR3 nucleotides are TGTGCCAGCAGCTTCCAGGGAAGTCAGCCCCAGCATTTT. Encoded protein: CASSFQGSQPQHF.

The chain employs TRBV6-6 and TRBJ1-1; weak D call: TRBD1 (5 bases). Germline CDR1 and CDR2: MNHNY and SVGAGI (reference sequence). The V gene lost 4 bases and the J gene lost 3 bases, with 12 bases spanning the gap. The CDR3 extends over 14 amino acids. Here the CDR3 DNA reads TGTGCCAGCAGTTCGGACACGGGGGACACTGAAGCTTTCTTT. As protein: CASSSDTGDTEAFF.

This sequence joins TRBV9 and TRBJ2-1, with D possibly matching TRBD1 (5 bases). Trimming took 3 bases from V and 6 from J, leaving 13 bases between them. This CDR3 is built from 14 residues. Germline CDR1 and CDR2: SGDLS and YYNGEE. The CDR3 spells CASSGVGAINEQFF. CDR3 DNA sequence: TGTGCCAGCAGCGGGGTTGGGGCCATCAATGAGCAGTTCTTC.

This chain links TRBV7-2 with TRBJ1-5; 7 nucleotides align to TRBD1. Unmatched junction bases numbered 4, after V lost 5 bases and J lost 3 bases. The CDR3 contains 14 residues. Germline assignment: CDR1 SGHTA and CDR2 FQGNSA. The CDR3 sequence: CASSQTGNNQPQHF. The CDR3 DNA follows: TGTGCCAGCAGCCAGACAGGGAACAATCAGCCCCAGCATTTT.

The CDR3 is CASSLGQGATYEQYF. The CDR3, as DNA: TGTGCCAGCAGCTTGGGACAGGGGGCGACCTACGAGCAGTACTTC. The chain has TRBV7-2 and TRBJ2-7, with 12 bases that match TRBD1. The CDR3 is made up of 15 amino acids. Per germline, CDR1 SGHTA and CDR2 FQGNSA. The ends lost 3 bases at V and 2 bases at J; junction bases unmatched: 2.

V usage is TRBV30 and J usage is TRBJ1-4, with a tentative D call TRBD1 (5 bases). Germline-derived CDR1 and CDR2 are GTSNPN and SVGIG (reference sequence). This CDR3 has 19 residues. V was pared by 1 base and J by 0 bases, with 21 bases between. CDR3 region: CAWSARKWTHRSTNEKLFF. CDR3 coding DNA: TGTGCCTGGAGTGCCCGTAAATGGACACACAGGTCAACTAATGAAAAACTGTTTTTT.

The CDR3 is CASSQEVTSGVGDTQYF. The CDR3 DNA is TGTGCCAGCAGCCAAGAGGTTACTAGCGGGGTGGGAGATACGCAGTATTTT. The chain is built from TRBV4-2 and TRBJ2-3; 10 bases are shared with TRBD2. Germline CDR1 is LGHNA and CDR2 is YNFKEQ. J gave up 5 bases and V 0 bases, and 8 bases lay outside the gene matches. This CDR3 has 17 residues.

The chain couples TRBV19 to TRBJ2-3, with TRBD2 matching over 9 bases. This CDR3 comprises 14 residues. Germline trimming cut 4 bases from V and 6 bases from J; bases unmatched to any gene: 5. CDR1 LNHDA and CDR2 SQIVND come from the germline V gene (reference sequence). CDR3 coding DNA: TGTGCCAGTAGTACAAGCGGGGGGTTCGATACGCAGTATTTT. This codes for CASSTSGGFDTQYF.

The rearrangement joins TRBV11-1 to TRBJ1-3, with D tentatively TRBD1 (5 bases). Trimming stripped 4 bases from V and 0 bases from J, with 13 bases between. This CDR3 comprises 16 residues. The germline V gene has CDR1 SGHAT and CDR2 FQDESV (reference sequence). In nucleotides, the CDR3 is TGTGCCAGCAGCTCGAGAACGACAGTCTCTGGAAACACCATATATTTT. Its translation: CASSSRTTVSGNTIYF.

The genes are TRBV27 and TRBJ1-4; 9 nucleotides agree with TRBD1. The junction had 9 bases not matched to a gene; V was cut back by 5 bases and J by 8 bases. There are 15 residues in the CDR3. Looked up from germline, CDR1 is MNHEY and CDR2 is SMNVEV (reference sequence). As DNA, the CDR3 is TGTGCCAGCAGTCCCATGGACAGGGGTCGCGAAAAACTGTTTTTT. This encodes CASSPMDRGREKLFF.

This chain uses TRBV7-3 with TRBJ2-1, with TRBD2 matching 12 bases. From germline, CDR1 is SGHTA and CDR2 FQGTGA. The junction had 9 bases not matched to a gene; V was cut back by 5 bases and J by 4 bases. CDR3 length equals 17 residues. This CDR3 is CASSPPGTSGPYNEQFF. DNA of the CDR3: TGTGCCAGCAGCCCCCCGGGGACTAGCGGGCCATACAATGAGCAGTTCTTC.